At least ten counts were recorded for the clone carrying this TCR beta chain. Antigen specificity is unknown. Described time point: sample taken at primary tumor resection. Sequencing was performed on whole RNA extracted from tumor and nontumor lung tissue, or from frozen PBMC, and the material was left unsorted. Samples were obtained from around 73 donors, all untreated early-stage non-small cell lung cancer patients. The sample originates from a study of spatial heterogeneity in lung cancer. Study details: Beta-chain sequences were consistently detected more often than alpha-chain sequences. Study observations and caveats: Blood showed ubiquitous tumor TCRs more often at resection than at routine follow-up.

Every cDNA TCR molecule received its own unique molecular identifier. One entry per CDR3 protein, called by TCRdb with MiXCR from the 5' RACE reads. The table records tens of thousands of distinct CDR3 sequences, 3.5% to 5.5% of them present only once. V was clipped by 6 bases and J by 2 bases, with 15 bases between them. Germline values: CDR1 SQVTM, CDR2 ANQGSEA. CDR3 length: 14 amino acids. This chain links TRBV29-1 with TRBJ2-3, with D maybe TRBD2 (6 bases). The specimen was PBMCs, collected at surgery. This receptor was identified in a male donor with early-stage non-small cell lung cancer. The CDR3, as DNA: TGCAGCGTAAGGGCAGGGAGGATCACAGATACGCAGTATTTT. Its protein product is CSVRAGRITDTQYF.